This T cell receptor (beta chain) appears in the sequencing data of a study of identical twins. Findings and limits, study-wide: The study drew conclusions from cross-sectional statistical analysis, not from following the same donors.

Trimming took 3 bases from V and 3 from J; bases not matched to a gene: 9. This CDR3 comprises 16 residues. The germline V gene has CDR1 MNHEY and CDR2 SMNVEV (reference sequence). TCRdb ran MiXCR on the 5' RACE reads and lists one entry per CDR3 protein. This sample has 1.5 million to 2 million distinct CDR3 sequences, with around 29% found just once. This clonotype was detected many times. Its antigen is undetermined. The chain couples TRBV27 to TRBJ2-7, with 9 bases aligning to TRBD2. Sequenced: cord blood. The source of this sequence is a newborn girl in good health. The CDR3 loop reads CASSFFVPSGNYEQYF. In nucleotides, the CDR3 is TGTGCCAGCAGTTTTTTTGTTCCTAGCGGGAACTACGAGCAGTACTTC.